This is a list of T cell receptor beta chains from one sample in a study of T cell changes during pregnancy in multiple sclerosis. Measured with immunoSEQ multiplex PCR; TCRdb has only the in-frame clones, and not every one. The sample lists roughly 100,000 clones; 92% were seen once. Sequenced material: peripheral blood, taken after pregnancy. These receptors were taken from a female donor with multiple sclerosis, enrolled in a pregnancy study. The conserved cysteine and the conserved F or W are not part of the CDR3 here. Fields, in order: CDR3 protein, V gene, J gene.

ASSPPSGIGSWGYT	TRBV18	TRBJ1-2
ASSTTRDRNNEQF	TRBV5-1	TRBJ2-1
ASSSRGSGTGEQY	TRBV2	TRBJ2-7
ASNGGYRVKTEAF	TRBV2	TRBJ1-1
ASSIATRNEQF	TRBV19	TRBJ2-1
ASGTGGFHDQPQH	TRBV27	TRBJ1-5
ASSVQGDATYEQY	TRBV6-5	TRBJ2-7
ASSPGRSETQY	TRBV18	TRBJ2-5
SVGGVGEKLF	TRBV29-1	TRBJ1-4
ASSPGSGNSYEQY	TRBV18	TRBJ2-7
ASSQLVYGKQGRLNTGELF	TRBV23-1	TRBJ2-2
AWSVRDNEQF	TRBV30	TRBJ2-1
ASSFSPPTDTSYEQY	TRBV5-1	TRBJ2-7
ASSLAGDTGELF	TRBV5-1	TRBJ2-2
ASSSHPGQGLLSSYEQY	TRBV11-2	TRBJ2-7
ASTNDRGGEQY	TRBV7-6	TRBJ2-7
ASRYRGPKNNQPQH	TRBV6-5	TRBJ1-5
ASSLRAGEVTDTQY	TRBV7-3	TRBJ2-3
AADRGDSYNEQF	TRBV6-1	TRBJ2-1
ATARTGLSPYGYT	TRBV6-6	TRBJ1-2
ASSGYRGRYTEAF	TRBV6-1	TRBJ1-1
ASSIITGTTNYGYT	TRBV19	TRBJ1-2
PEVYSNQPQH	TRBV18	TRBJ1-5
ASSPDRRVTGELF	TRBV2	TRBJ2-2